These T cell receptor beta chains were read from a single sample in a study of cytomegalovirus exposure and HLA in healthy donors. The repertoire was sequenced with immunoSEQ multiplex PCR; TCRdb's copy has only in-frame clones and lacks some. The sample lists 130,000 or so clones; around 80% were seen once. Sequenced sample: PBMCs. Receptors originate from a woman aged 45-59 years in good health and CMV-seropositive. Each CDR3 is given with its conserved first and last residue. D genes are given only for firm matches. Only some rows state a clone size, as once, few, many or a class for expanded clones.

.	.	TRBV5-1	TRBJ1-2	CASSPPAGNGYTF	TGCGCCAGCAGCCCCCCGGCGGGTAATGGCTACACCTTC
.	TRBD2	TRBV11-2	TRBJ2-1	CASSRGEGLAAYNEQFF	TGTGCCAGCAGCCGCGGGGAGGGGCTAGCGGCCTACAATGAGCAGTTCTTC
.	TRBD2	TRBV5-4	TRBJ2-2	CASSPGLAGVHTGELFF	TGTGCCAGCAGCCCTGGACTAGCGGGAGTACATACCGGGGAGCTGTTTTTT
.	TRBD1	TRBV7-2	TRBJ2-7	CASSLDRGYEQYF	TGTGCCAGCAGCTTAGACAGGGGGTACGAGCAGTACTTC
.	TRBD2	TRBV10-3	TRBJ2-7	CAISEVRRGGVHEQYF	TGTGCCATCAGCGAAGTCAGACGGGGGGGCGTCCACGAGCAGTACTTC
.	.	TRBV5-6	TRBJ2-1	CASSSGTGWDEQFF	TGTGCCAGCAGCTCCGGGACTGGGTGGGATGAGCAGTTCTTC
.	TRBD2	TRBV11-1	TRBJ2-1	CASSPSGTYYNEQFF	TGTGCCAGCAGCCCGAGCGGGACCTACTACAATGAGCAGTTCTTC
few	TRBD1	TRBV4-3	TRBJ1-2	CASSQVYRGPRGYTF	TGCGCCAGCAGCCAAGTTTACAGGGGGCCGCGGGGCTACACCTTC
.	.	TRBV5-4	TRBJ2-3	CASSLLATDTQYF	TGTGCCAGCAGCCTACTCGCCACAGATACGCAGTATTTT
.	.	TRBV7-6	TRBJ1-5	CASSLGPMRGNQPQHF	TGTGCCAGCAGCTTAGGTCCCATGCGCGGCAATCAGCCCCAGCATTTT
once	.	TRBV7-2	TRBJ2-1	CASSSQGNEQFF	TGTGCCAGCAGCTCGCAGGGCAATGAGCAGTTCTTC
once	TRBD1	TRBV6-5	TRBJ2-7	CASSYSRTGSGEQYF	TGTGCCAGCAGTTACTCCCGGACAGGGAGCGGAGAGCAGTACTTC
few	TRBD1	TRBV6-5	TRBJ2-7	CASSYSQGLSSEQYF	TGTGCCAGCAGTTACTCACAGGGGTTAAGCTCCGAGCAGTACTTC
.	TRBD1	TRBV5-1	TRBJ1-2	CASSLDRGDYGYTF	TGCGCCAGCAGCTTGGACAGGGGGGACTATGGCTACACCTTC
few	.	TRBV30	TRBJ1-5	CAWTGNSNQPQHF	TGTGCCTGGACAGGGAACAGCAATCAGCCCCAGCATTTT
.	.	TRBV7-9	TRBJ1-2	CASSSQGGGRNYGYTF	TGTGCCAGCAGCTCACAAGGGGGGGGGCGAAACTATGGCTACACCTTC
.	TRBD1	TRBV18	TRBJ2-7	CASSLTGTGSYEQYF	TGTGCCAGCTCACTAACCGGGACAGGTTCCTACGAGCAGTACTTC
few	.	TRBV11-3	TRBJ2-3	CASSGYGGDTQYF	TGTGCCAGCAGCGGGTATGGAGGAGATACGCAGTATTTT
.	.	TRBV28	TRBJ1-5	CASSLPVGGVNSNQPQHF	TGTGCCAGCAGTTTACCGGTCGGAGGGGTCAATAGCAATCAGCCCCAGCATTTT
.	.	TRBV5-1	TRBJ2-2	CASSLSSGTGELFF	TGCGCCAGCAGCTTGAGCAGCGGGACCGGGGAGCTGTTTTTT
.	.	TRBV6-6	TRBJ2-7	CASSQMAGAYEQYF	TGTGCCAGCAGTCAGATGGCAGGCGCCTACGAGCAGTACTTC
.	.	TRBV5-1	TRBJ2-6	CASSSGLAGANVLTF	TGCGCCAGCAGCTCGGGGTTGGCTGGGGCCAACGTCCTGACTTTC
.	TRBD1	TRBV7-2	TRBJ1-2	CASSSNRGGGYTF	TGTGCCAGCAGCTCAAACAGGGGGGGCGGCTACACCTTC
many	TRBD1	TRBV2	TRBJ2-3	CASSTTGGRDTQYF	TGTGCCAGCAGTACGACAGGGGGCAGGGATACGCAGTATTTT
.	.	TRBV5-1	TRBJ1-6	CASSLKAGPSPLHF	TGCGCCAGCAGCTTGAAGGCAGGGCCCTCACCCCTCCACTTT
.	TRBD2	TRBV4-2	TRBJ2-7	CASSQVGTSGAYEQYF	TGTGCCAGCAGCCAAGTGGGGACTAGCGGGGCTTACGAGCAGTACTTC
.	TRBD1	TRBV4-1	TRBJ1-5	CASSRQDRGWPQHF	TGCGCCAGCAGCCGACAGGACAGGGGGTGGCCCCAGCATTTT
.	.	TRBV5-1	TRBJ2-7	CASSLRAGYYEQYF	TGCGCCAGCAGCTTACGCGCCGGGTACTACGAGCAGTACTTC
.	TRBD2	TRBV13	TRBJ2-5	CASSPGTSGGGKETQYF	TGTGCCAGCAGCCCTGGGACTAGCGGGGGGGGAAAAGAGACCCAGTACTTC
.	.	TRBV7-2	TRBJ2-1	CASSTYTSPLSNEQFF	TGTGCCAGCAGCACGTACACTAGCCCTCTTAGCAATGAGCAGTTCTTC
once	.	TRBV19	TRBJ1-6	CASSITQGKAPLHF	TGTGCCAGTAGTATTACACAGGGAAAGGCACCCCTCCACTTT
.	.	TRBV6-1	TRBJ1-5	CASSEAGAGPSSVYSNQPQHF	TGTGCCAGCAGTGAAGCGGGTGCGGGGCCATCAAGCGTGTATAGCAATCAGCCCCAGCATTTT
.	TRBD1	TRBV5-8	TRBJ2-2	CASRQGAHNGELFF	TGTGCCAGCAGGCAGGGGGCGCATAACGGGGAGCTGTTTTTT
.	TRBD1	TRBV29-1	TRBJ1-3	CSAGTAGGTIYF	TGCAGCGCCGGGACAGCCGGTGGCACCATATATTTT
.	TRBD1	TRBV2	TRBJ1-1	CASSEEVRGRTEAFF	TGTGCCAGCAGTGAAGAGGTAAGGGGGCGCACTGAAGCTTTCTTT
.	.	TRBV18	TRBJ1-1	CASSLSTGMNTEAFF	TGTGCCAGCTCACTCTCGACAGGTATGAACACTGAAGCTTTCTTT
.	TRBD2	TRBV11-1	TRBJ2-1	CASSRPLAGLGNEQFF	TGTGCCAGCAGCCGCCCCCTAGCGGGGCTGGGGAATGAGCAGTTCTTC
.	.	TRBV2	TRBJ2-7	CASSDRRVSSEQYF	TGTGCCAGCAGTGATAGAAGAGTCTCCTCCGAGCAGTACTTC
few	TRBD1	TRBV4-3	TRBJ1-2	CASSQRQGPAGYTF	TGCGCCAGCAGCCAGCGACAGGGTCCCGCGGGCTACACCTTC
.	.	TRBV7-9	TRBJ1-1	CASSFKTADREAFF	TGTGCCAGCAGCTTTAAAACGGCCGACAGAGAAGCTTTCTTT
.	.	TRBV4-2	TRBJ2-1	CASSQDVAARGSEQFF	TGTGCCAGCAGCCAAGACGTAGCGGCAAGAGGCAGTGAGCAGTTCTTC
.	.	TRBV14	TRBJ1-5	CASSLNSNQPQHF	TGTGCCAGCAGCCTTAATAGCAATCAGCCCCAGCATTTT
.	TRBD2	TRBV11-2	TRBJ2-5	CASNSGLAYQETQYF	TGTGCCAGCAACTCGGGACTAGCCTACCAAGAGACCCAGTACTTC